This T cell receptor beta chain was captured by sequencing in a study of shared clonotypes between healthy human individuals. CDR1 is SGHTA, CDR2 FQGNSA, per germline. The CDR3 is 16 amino acids. V was clipped by 5 bases and J by 0 bases, with 14 bases between them. Replicate PCRs from sorted subsets contained approximately 190 ng DNA, which is some 30,000 T cell genomes. The table came from immunoSEQ multiplex PCR; TCRdb's copy has only in-frame clones and leaves some out. The sample lists roughly 1,100,000 clones; about 77% were seen once. There were only Caucasian adults among the donors, and all lived in Nashville, Tennessee. From CD4+ cells came CD45RA+ naive and CD45RA-negative memory subsets.

The source material was memory CD4+ T cells sorted from blood. Described subset: CD45RA-negative fraction. This clonotype was obtained from a man younger than 35 in good health. The chain links TRBV7-2 to TRBJ2-1, with a possible D match to TRBD2 (6 bases). The CDR3 nucleotides read TGTGCCAGCAGCCCCCTACGGGGGAGCTCCTACAATGAGCAGTTCTTC. Amino acids: CASSPLRGSSYNEQFF. Based on the CDR3 plus reference TRBV7-2 and TRBJ2-1, the full variable domain is GAGVSQSPSNKVTEKGKDVELRCDPISGHTALYWYRQSLGQGLEFLIYFQGNSAPDKSGLPSDRFSAERTGGSVSTLTIQRTQQEDSAVYLCASSPLRGSSYNEQFFGPGTRLTVL.